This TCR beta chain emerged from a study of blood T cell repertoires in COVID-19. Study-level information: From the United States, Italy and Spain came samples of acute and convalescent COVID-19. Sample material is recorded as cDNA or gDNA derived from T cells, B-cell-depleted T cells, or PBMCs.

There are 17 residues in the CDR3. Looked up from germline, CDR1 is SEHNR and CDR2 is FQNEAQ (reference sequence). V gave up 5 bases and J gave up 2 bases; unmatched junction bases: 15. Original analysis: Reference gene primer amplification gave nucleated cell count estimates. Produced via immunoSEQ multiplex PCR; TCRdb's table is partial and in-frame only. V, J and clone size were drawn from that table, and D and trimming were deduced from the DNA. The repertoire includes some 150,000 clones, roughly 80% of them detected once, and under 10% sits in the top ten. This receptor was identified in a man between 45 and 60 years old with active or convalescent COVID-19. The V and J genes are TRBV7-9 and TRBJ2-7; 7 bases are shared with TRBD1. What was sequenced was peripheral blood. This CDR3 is CASSDRPDGQEAYEQYF. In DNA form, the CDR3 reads TGTGCCAGCAGCGATAGACCGGATGGACAGGAAGCCTACGAGCAGTACTTC.